The clone carrying this T cell receptor beta chain was counted many times. From germline, CDR1 is SGHRS and CDR2 YFSETQ. The CDR3 is 15 amino acids. V gave up 6 bases and J gave up 9 bases, with 22 bases separating them. TCRdb itself ran the 5' RACE reads through MiXCR, one entry per CDR3 protein. The sample carries around 250,000 distinct CDR3 sequences, under 8.5% recorded once. This entry comes from a study of identical twins. A further study also used this sample, focusing on T cells expressing NK-cell markers.

Material for sequencing was CD8+ T cells sorted from blood. This chain joins TRBV5-1 and TRBJ2-1, with a possible D match to TRBD1 (5 bases). This TCR came from a woman between 18 and 29 years old in good health. As DNA, the CDR3 is TGCGCCAGCAACCCGACAGATCCAATTTCGGGTGAGCAGTTCTTC. It yields the protein CASNPTDPISGEQFF.